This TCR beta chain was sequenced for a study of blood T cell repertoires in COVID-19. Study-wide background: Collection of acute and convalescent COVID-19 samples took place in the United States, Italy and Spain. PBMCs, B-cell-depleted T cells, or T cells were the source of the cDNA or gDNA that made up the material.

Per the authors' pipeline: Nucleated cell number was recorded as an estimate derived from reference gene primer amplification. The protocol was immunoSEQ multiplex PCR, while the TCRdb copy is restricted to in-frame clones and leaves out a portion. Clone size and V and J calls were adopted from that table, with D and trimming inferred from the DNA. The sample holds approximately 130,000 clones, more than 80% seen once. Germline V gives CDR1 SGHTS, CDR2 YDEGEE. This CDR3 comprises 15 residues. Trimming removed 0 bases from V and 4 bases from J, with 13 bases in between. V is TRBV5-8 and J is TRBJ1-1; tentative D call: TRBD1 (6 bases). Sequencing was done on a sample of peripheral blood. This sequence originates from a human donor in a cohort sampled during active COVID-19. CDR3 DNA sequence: TGTGCCAGCAGCTTGGCGCAAGGGGGGGGCACTGAAGCTTTCTTT. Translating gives CASSLAQGGGTEAFF.